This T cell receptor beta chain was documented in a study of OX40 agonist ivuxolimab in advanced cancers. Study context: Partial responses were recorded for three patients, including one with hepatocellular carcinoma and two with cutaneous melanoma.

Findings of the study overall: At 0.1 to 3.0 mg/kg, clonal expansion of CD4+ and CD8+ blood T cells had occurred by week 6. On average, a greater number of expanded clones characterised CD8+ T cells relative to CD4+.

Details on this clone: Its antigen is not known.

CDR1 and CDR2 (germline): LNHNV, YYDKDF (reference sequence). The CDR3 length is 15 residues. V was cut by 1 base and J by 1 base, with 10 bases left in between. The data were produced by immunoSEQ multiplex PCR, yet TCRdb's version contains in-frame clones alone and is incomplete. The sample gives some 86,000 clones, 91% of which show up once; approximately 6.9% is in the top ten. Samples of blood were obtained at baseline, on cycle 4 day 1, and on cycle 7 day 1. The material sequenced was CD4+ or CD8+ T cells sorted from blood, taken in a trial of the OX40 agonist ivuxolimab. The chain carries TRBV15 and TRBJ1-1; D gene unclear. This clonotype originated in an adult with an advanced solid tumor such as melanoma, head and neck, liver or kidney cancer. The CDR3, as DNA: TGTGCCACCAGCAGAGGGGCCGGGAGGAACACTGAAGCTTTCTTT. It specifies CATSRGAGRNTEAFF.